What follows are 7 T cell receptor beta chains derived from one specimen sequenced in a study of blood T cell repertoires in COVID-19. Repertoires were generated with immunoSEQ multiplex PCR, while TCRdb's copy carries only in-frame clones and drops some. Of some 170,000 clones listed, 80% to 90% are singletons. The specimen was peripheral blood. These receptors originate from a woman in her fifties or sixties with acute or convalescent COVID-19.

The rearrangement links TRBV6-5 to TRBJ1-2; 7 bases match TRBD1. The germline V gene encodes CDR1 MNHEY and CDR2 SVGAGI. The CDR3 totals 15 residues. The V gene end was trimmed by 2 bases and the J gene end by 4 bases; junction bases not matched to a gene: 7. CDR3 DNA sequence: TGTGCCAGCAGTTACACCACAGGGGCGCGCTATGGCTACACCTTC. Translating gives CASSYTTGARYGYTF.

The V and J genes are TRBV11-3 and TRBJ2-1; 11 bases match TRBD2. The CDR3 is made up of 16 amino acids. V was clipped by 2 bases and J by 7 bases; unmatched bases: 7. Germline CDR1 reads SGHNT; CDR2 reads YENEEA. The CDR3 sequence: CASSLYSGGAGNEQFF. The CDR3 nucleotides read TGTGCCAGCAGCTTATATAGCGGGGGGGCTGGAAATGAGCAGTTCTTC.

The CDR3 loop is CASSLVVGRGDEQFF. The CDR3 DNA reads TGCGCCAGCAGCTTGGTGGTCGGGAGAGGGGATGAGCAGTTCTTC. This sequence joins TRBV5-1 and TRBJ2-1; weak D call: TRBD2 (6 bases). The V end lost 0 bases, the J end lost 8 bases, and 15 bases lay between the germline ends. Germline loops: CDR1 SGHRS, CDR2 YFSETQ. CDR3 size: 15 residues.

This chain links TRBV6-5 with TRBJ1-2, with a possible D match to TRBD1 (6 bases). Germline CDR1 reads MNHEY; CDR2 reads SVGAGI. V was trimmed by 2 bases and J by 8 bases, leaving 9 bases between them. The CDR3 is 12 residues long. The CDR3 sequence is CASSYGGRGYTF. The DNA of the CDR3 is TGTGCCAGCAGTTACGGGGGCAGGGGCTACACCTTC.

The rearrangement uses TRBV4-3 and TRBJ1-1; no firm D call. Trimming shortened V by 0 bases and J by 1 base, and 6 bases separated the two germline ends. CDR1 and CDR2 from the germline V gene are LGHNA and YSLEER. This CDR3 contains 14 residues. As DNA, the CDR3 is TGCGCCAGCAGCCAAGATCGAGAGAACACTGAAGCTTTCTTT. Encoded protein: CASSQDRENTEAFF.

The table lists this clone with a few counts. CDR3 nucleotide sequence: TGTGCCAGCAGCTTAGCGGCAGGATCAACTAATGAAAAACTGTTTTTT. Protein: CASSLAAGSTNEKLFF. This chain links TRBV7-9 with TRBJ1-4; no firm D call. The length of the CDR3 is 16 residues. CDR1 and CDR2 from the germline V gene are SEHNR and FQNEAQ (reference sequence). The V end was cut by 0 bases, the J end by 0 bases, with 8 bases between. The entire variable domain, with the rest obtained from reference TRBV7-9 and TRBJ1-4, is as follows: DTGVSQNPRHKITKRGQNVTFRCDPISEHNRLYWYRQTLGQGPEFLTYFQNEAQLEKSRLLSDRFSAERPKGSFSTLEIQRTEQGDSAMYLCASSLAAGSTNEKLFFGSGTQLSVL.

The V call is TRBV5-1, the J call TRBJ1-6; 9 bases align to TRBD1. The CDR3 is made up of 15 amino acids. V lost 0 bases, J lost 9 bases, and 4 bases stayed unmatched. CDR1 and CDR2 from the germline V gene are SGHRS and YFSETQ. The CDR3 loop reads CASSLGTGDGSPLHF. CDR3 DNA sequence: TGCGCCAGCAGCTTGGGGACAGGGGATGGTTCACCCCTCCACTTT.